This TCR beta chain is from a study of immune characterization of retroperitoneal liposarcoma. Between the trimmed V and J ends, which lost 7 bases and 0 bases, there was a span of 6 bases. Per the germline V gene, CDR1 is MNHNS and CDR2 is SASEGT. The length of the CDR3 is 13 residues. TCRdb reanalysed the PCR reads using MiXCR and keeps one entry per CDR3 protein. The data show 6,500 to 8,000 distinct CDR3 sequences, about 27% seen once. This clonotype has only a few counts. What was sequenced was blood. The gene calls are TRBV6-1 and TRBJ2-2; weak D call: TRBD1 (5 bases). This clonotype originated in a male donor with retroperitoneal liposarcoma. Here the CDR3 reads CASKGSNTGELFF. CDR3 nucleotide sequence: TGTGCCAGCAAGGGGTCGAACACCGGGGAGCTGTTTTTT.